The sequence of this T cell receptor (beta chain) was determined in a study of shared clonotypes between healthy human individuals. Across the study: Used for every donor were three CD4 naive, three CD4 memory, two CD8 naive and one CD8 memory plate. Regarding the study as a whole: Among a handful of donors, about 5% of naive CD4 clonotypes were found in common.

The germline V gene has CDR1 WNHNN and CDR2 SYGVQD (reference sequence). Trimming left V 4 bases short and J 0 bases short, with 10 bases between. The CDR3 length is 15 residues. Remarks on this clone: What it binds is not known.

Donors comprised healthy HIV-negative adults lacking recent acute infections or vaccinations. Generated by immunoSEQ multiplex PCR, the TCRdb table keeps only in-frame clones and is missing some. The data show about 1 million clones, 70% to 80% seen once. Material for sequencing was memory CD4+ T cells sorted from blood. Subset: CD45RA-negative fraction. The V gene is TRBV10-1, the J gene TRBJ2-1; the D gene is possibly TRBD1 (6 bases). The sequence derives from a man aged 18 to 29 in good health. The CDR3 is CASSGQESSYNEQFF. CDR3 sequence (DNA): TGCGCCAGCAGTGGACAGGAGAGCTCCTACAATGAGCAGTTCTTC.